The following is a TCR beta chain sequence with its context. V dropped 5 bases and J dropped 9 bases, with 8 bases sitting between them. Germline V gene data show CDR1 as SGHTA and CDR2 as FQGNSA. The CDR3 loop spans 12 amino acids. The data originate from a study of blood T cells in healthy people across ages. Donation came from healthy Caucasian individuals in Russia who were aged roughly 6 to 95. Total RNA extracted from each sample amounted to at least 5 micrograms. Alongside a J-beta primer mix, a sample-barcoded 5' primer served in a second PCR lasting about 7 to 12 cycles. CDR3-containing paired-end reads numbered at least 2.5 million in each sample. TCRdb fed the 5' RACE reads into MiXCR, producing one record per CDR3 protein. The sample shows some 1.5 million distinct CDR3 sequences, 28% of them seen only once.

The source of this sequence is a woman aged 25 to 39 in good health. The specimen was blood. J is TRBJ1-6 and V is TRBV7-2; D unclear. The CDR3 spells CASSAQRSPLHF. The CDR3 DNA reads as TGTGCCAGCAGCGCCCAGCGTTCACCCCTCCACTTT.